A selection of T cell receptor beta chains follows, all from one sample in a study of identical twins. TCRdb reanalysed the 5' RACE reads using MiXCR and keeps one entry per CDR3 protein. The profile shows 280,000 or so distinct CDR3 sequences, 6.5% to 9.5% of them singletons. This same sample was also taken into another study, of yellow fever vaccine responses in identical twins.

Sequencing used memory (CD45RO+) T cells sorted from blood. These receptors were collected from a woman in her late teens or twenties in good health. The CDR3 runs from the conserved cysteine through the conserved F or W. Fields, in order: CDR3 length, D gene, clone size, V gene, J gene, CDR3 protein, CDR3 DNA. D genes are given only for firm matches. Where a row states a size, it is once, few, many or the class of an expanded clone; other rows omit it.

17	-	-	TRBV27	TRBJ1-4	CASSFLSVGATNEKLFF	TGTGCCAGCAGTTTCCTTTCTGTGGGGGCCACTAATGAAAAACTGTTTTTT
16	-	few	TRBV9	TRBJ2-2	CASSGRDLPGTGELFF	TGTGCCAGCAGCGGACGGGACCTTCCGGGCACCGGGGAGCTGTTTTTT
15	TRBD1	many	TRBV5-1	TRBJ1-1	CASSSRTGDNTEAFF	TGCGCCAGCAGCTCCCGAACAGGGGACAACACTGAAGCTTTCTTT
15	-	many	TRBV20-1	TRBJ2-5	CSARDYRQAQETQYF	TGCAGTGCTAGGGACTACCGACAGGCCCAAGAGACCCAGTACTTC
14	TRBD1	-	TRBV6-2/TRBV6-3	TRBJ1-5	CASSHGQESTAQHF	TGTGCCAGCAGCCATGGACAGGAAAGTACGGCCCAGCATTTT
17	TRBD1	many	TRBV9	TRBJ1-3	CASSLRDRGLSGNTIYF	TGTGCCAGCAGTCTCCGGGACAGGGGGCTCTCTGGAAACACCATATATTTT
15	-	-	TRBV7-6	TRBJ2-6	CASSGRDSGANVLTF	TGTGCCAGCAGCGGCAGAGATTCTGGGGCCAACGTCCTGACTTTC
14	TRBD1	-	TRBV10-3	TRBJ1-5	CATRPGQLNQPQHF	TGTGCCACCCGTCCGGGACAGCTCAATCAGCCCCAGCATTTT
15	TRBD1	few	TRBV10-2	TRBJ1-2	CASSWEGTANYGYTF	TGCGCCAGCAGTTGGGAGGGGACAGCTAACTATGGCTACACCTTC
15	-	few	TRBV11-2	TRBJ2-1	CASSQTGRLVNEQFF	TGTGCCAGCAGCCAGACGGGACGGTTAGTCAATGAGCAGTTCTTC
13	-	-	TRBV20-1	TRBJ2-1	CSARGRPRDEQFF	TGCAGTGCTAGAGGCCGCCCCCGGGATGAGCAGTTCTTC
12	TRBD1	many	TRBV5-1	TRBJ1-2	CASSGQGDGYTF	TGCGCCAGCAGCGGACAGGGGGACGGCTACACCTTC
17	-	many	TRBV28	TRBJ1-6	CASSLVRPSSYNSPLHF	TGTGCCAGCAGTTTAGTCAGACCAAGCTCCTATAATTCACCCCTCCACTTT
12	TRBD2	-	TRBV10-3	TRBJ2-3	CAIGGGLDTQYF	TGTGCCATCGGGGGAGGGCTAGATACGCAGTATTTT
15	-	many	TRBV5-1	TRBJ2-7	CASSLTVQGGGEQYF	TGCGCCAGCAGCTTGACGGTACAAGGGGGGGGAGAGCAGTACTTC
18	-	-	TRBV11-2	TRBJ2-1	CASSSPPGASSSYNEQFF	TGTGCCAGCAGCTCCCCTCCGGGAGCGTCAAGCTCCTACAATGAGCAGTTCTTC
15	-	many	TRBV3-1	TRBJ2-3	CASSDYATSTDTQYF	TGTGCCAGCAGCGACTACGCCACTAGCACAGATACGCAGTATTTT
11	-	-	TRBV29-1	TRBJ1-2	CSAKEGEGYTF	TGCAGCGCCAAAGAGGGGGAAGGCTACACCTTC
16	TRBD2	-	TRBV9	TRBJ2-2	CASSVAGAGVPGELFF	TGTGCCAGCAGCGTAGCCGGGGCGGGAGTCCCCGGGGAGCTGTTTTTT
12	-	-	TRBV5-1	TRBJ1-1	CASSWAGEQAFF	TGCGCCAGCAGCTGGGCTGGGGAACAAGCTTTCTTT
16	-	-	TRBV10-3	TRBJ2-3	CAISERAEMGYDTQYF	TGTGCCATCAGTGAAAGGGCGGAGATGGGGTACGATACGCAGTATTTT
16	-	-	TRBV3-1	TRBJ1-2	CASSLWGRAVRHGYTF	TGTGCCAGCAGCCTTTGGGGGAGAGCTGTGAGGCACGGCTACACCTTC
15	TRBD2	few	TRBV6-5	TRBJ2-1	CASSYTQRGYNEQFF	TGTGCCAGCAGTTACACACAGCGGGGGTACAATGAGCAGTTCTTC
14	-	-	TRBV24-1	TRBJ1-5	CATSPTGLNQPQHF	TGTGCCACCAGCCCGACAGGCTTAAATCAGCCCCAGCATTTT
18	TRBD2	many	TRBV6-1	TRBJ2-6	CASSSGLAGFSGANVLTF	TGTGCCAGCAGTAGTGGACTAGCGGGGTTCTCTGGGGCCAACGTCCTGACTTTC
14	-	once	TRBV15	TRBJ1-1	CATSRDRGNTEAFF	TGTGCCACCAGCAGAGATAGGGGCAACACTGAAGCTTTCTTT
16	TRBD1	-	TRBV15	TRBJ2-7	CATSGTGGKSSYEQYF	TGTGCCACCAGCGGAACAGGGGGGAAAAGCTCCTACGAGCAGTACTTC
15	TRBD1	-	TRBV6-5	TRBJ1-2	CASSDSTGSRYGYTF	TGTGCCAGCAGTGACTCGACAGGGTCCAGATATGGCTACACCTTC
13	-	-	TRBV27	TRBJ1-1	CASSLKVNTEAFF	TGTGCCAGCAGTTTAAAGGTGAACACTGAAGCTTTCTTT
15	-	-	TRBV3-1	TRBJ2-5	CASSQLGRNQETQYF	TGTGCCAGCAGCCAATTGGGACGGAACCAAGAGACCCAGTACTTC
14	-	-	TRBV12-5	TRBJ1-1	CASGPWAGDTEAFF	TGTGCTAGTGGACCCTGGGCAGGGGACACTGAAGCTTTCTTT
15	TRBD2	-	TRBV9	TRBJ2-1	CASSVELAHYNEQFF	TGTGCCAGCAGCGTAGAACTAGCGCACTACAATGAGCAGTTCTTC
18	TRBD2	few	TRBV5-1	TRBJ2-3	CASSLGLAGGPWLDTQYF	TGCGCCAGCAGCTTGGGACTAGCGGGAGGGCCTTGGTTAGATACGCAGTATTTT
15	TRBD2	many	TRBV5-1	TRBJ2-1	CASSEHTGGWNEQFF	TGCGCCAGCAGCGAGCATACGGGAGGTTGGAATGAGCAGTTCTTC
14	TRBD1	many	TRBV12-3/TRBV12-4	TRBJ1-1	CASSWGQRNTEAFF	TGTGCCAGCAGTTGGGGACAGCGGAACACTGAAGCTTTCTTT
15	TRBD1	few	TRBV4-2	TRBJ1-3	CASSQPGTVGNTIYF	TGTGCCAGCAGCCAACCAGGGACAGTCGGAAACACCATATATTTT
15	TRBD1	few	TRBV20-1	TRBJ1-5	CSAIPGTGNNQPQHF	TGCAGTGCTATCCCCGGGACAGGGAACAATCAGCCCCAGCATTTT
13	-	many	TRBV5-1	TRBJ1-2	CASSPTGASGYTF	TGCGCCAGCAGCCCGACGGGGGCGAGTGGCTACACCTTC
11	-	many	TRBV25-1	TRBJ2-5	CASSDGETQYF	TGTGCCAGCAGTGACGGCGAGACCCAGTACTTC
14	TRBD2	-	TRBV9	TRBJ2-7	CASSPSGRSYEQYF	TGTGCCAGCAGCCCATCCGGGAGGTCCTACGAGCAGTACTTC
12	TRBD1	few	TRBV27	TRBJ2-1	CASSFQDRPPFF	TGTGCCAGCAGTTTCCAGGACAGGCCGCCCTTCTTC
17	-	-	TRBV20-1	TRBJ1-5	CSARPQPRSSPNQPQHF	TGCAGTGCTAGGCCCCAACCTCGGAGCAGCCCAAATCAGCCCCAGCATTTT
18	TRBD2	-	TRBV6-5	TRBJ2-7	CASSSLAGGVGLSYEQYF	TGTGCCAGCAGTTCGCTAGCGGGAGGAGTTGGACTTTCCTACGAGCAGTACTTC
15	-	many	TRBV2	TRBJ1-4	CASTHKGGRNEKLFF	TGTGCCAGCACCCATAAAGGGGGTCGTAATGAAAAACTGTTTTTT
14	-	many	TRBV6-2/TRBV6-3	TRBJ1-2	CASRSSGDNYGYTF	TGTGCCAGCAGGTCGTCCGGAGATAACTATGGCTACACCTTC
15	TRBD2	few	TRBV7-9	TRBJ2-7	CASSAGTSGPYEQYF	TGTGCCAGCAGCGCAGGGACTAGCGGACCCTACGAGCAGTACTTC
15	TRBD1	many	TRBV10-3	TRBJ1-4	CAISDRRDRDEKLFF	TGTGCCATCAGTGATCGTAGGGACAGGGATGAAAAACTGTTTTTT
10	-	-	TRBV20-1	TRBJ2-1	CSASKDEQFF	TGCAGTGCTAGTAAGGATGAGCAGTTCTTC
14	TRBD1	many	TRBV10-3	TRBJ1-1	CAISGSGQGPGAFF	TGTGCCATCAGTGGCAGTGGACAGGGGCCCGGAGCTTTCTTT
14	-	many	TRBV6-1	TRBJ2-5	CASSPQGIRETQYF	TGTGCCAGCAGCCCCCAGGGGATTCGGGAGACCCAGTACTTC
15	-	few	TRBV24-1	TRBJ2-5	CATSDPKVTGETQYF	TGTGCCACCAGTGACCCCAAGGTTACCGGGGAGACCCAGTACTTC
11	-	few	TRBV20-1	TRBJ1-2	CSARAEDGYTF	TGCAGTGCTAGAGCAGAAGATGGCTACACCTTC
14	TRBD1	many	TRBV10-3	TRBJ2-2	CAIRDRDNTGELFF	TGTGCCATTCGGGACAGGGACAACACCGGGGAGCTGTTTTTT
14	-	many	TRBV3-1	TRBJ2-5	CASSLDGRRETQYF	TGTGCCAGCAGCCTGGACGGGCGGCGAGAGACCCAGTACTTC
15	-	few	TRBV20-1	TRBJ1-1	CSARELGQVNTEAFF	TGCAGTGCTAGAGAGTTGGGACAAGTGAACACTGAAGCTTTCTTT
15	TRBD1	few	TRBV7-8	TRBJ2-5	CASSQAGGYQETQYF	TGTGCCAGCAGCCAGGCAGGGGGATACCAAGAGACCCAGTACTTC
14	TRBD1	few	TRBV3-1	TRBJ1-1	CASSHAGGRTEAFF	TGTGCCAGCAGCCACGCAGGGGGACGAACTGAAGCTTTCTTT
15	-	few	TRBV20-1	TRBJ2-3	CSALRTYTSTDTQYF	TGCAGTGCTCTTCGGACATACACTAGCACAGATACGCAGTATTTT
15	TRBD2	few	TRBV25-1	TRBJ2-2	CASSEHGTSNGELFF	TGTGCCAGCAGTGAACACGGGACTAGTAACGGGGAGCTGTTTTTT
16	TRBD2	few	TRBV7-6	TRBJ2-3	CASSPRGGGGPDTQYF	TGTGCCAGCAGCCCCCGGGGGGGCGGCGGGCCAGATACGCAGTATTTT